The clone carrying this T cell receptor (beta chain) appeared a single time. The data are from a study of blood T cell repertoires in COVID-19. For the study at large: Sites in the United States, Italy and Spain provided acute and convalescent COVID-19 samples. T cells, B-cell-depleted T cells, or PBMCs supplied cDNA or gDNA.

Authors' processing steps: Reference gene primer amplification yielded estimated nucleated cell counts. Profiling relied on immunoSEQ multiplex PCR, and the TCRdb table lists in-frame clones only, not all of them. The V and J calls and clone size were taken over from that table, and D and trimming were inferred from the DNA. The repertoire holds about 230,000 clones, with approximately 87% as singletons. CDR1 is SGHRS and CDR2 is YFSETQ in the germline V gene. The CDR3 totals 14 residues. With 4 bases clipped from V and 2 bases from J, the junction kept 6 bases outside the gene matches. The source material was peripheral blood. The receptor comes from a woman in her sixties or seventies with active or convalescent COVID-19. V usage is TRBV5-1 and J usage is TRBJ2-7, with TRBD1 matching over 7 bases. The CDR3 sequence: CASSRRQGPYEQYF. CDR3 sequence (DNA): TGCGCCAGCAGCAGAAGACAGGGCCCCTACGAGCAGTACTTC.